The entry that follows covers one TCR beta chain sequence. Antigen: not known. Assay used: immunoSEQ multiplex PCR; TCRdb lists only in-frame clones, some missing. The data contain hundreds of thousands of clones, around 72% of them singletons. This record comes from a study of shared clonotypes between healthy human individuals. Whole-study results and caveats: The researchers took only blood, and tissue repertoires probably look different.

This CDR3 has 16 residues. Looked up from germline, CDR1 is SGHVS and CDR2 is FQNEAQ. V shed 5 bases and J 3 bases; nucleotides not matched to a gene: 12. The sequence was collected from a woman in her thirties in good health. The V call is TRBV7-8, the J call TRBJ1-2; TRBD1 matches 7 bases. Sequenced: memory CD4+ T cells sorted from blood. Subset defined: CD45RA-negative fraction. CDR3: CASSTISTRGDYGYTF. The CDR3 DNA reads as TGTGCCAGCAGCACGATCAGTACCAGGGGGGACTATGGCTACACCTTC.